Listed here are 3 T cell receptor beta chains from one sample, sequenced in a study of monozygotic twins with inflammatory bowel disease. From its re-call of the 5' RACE reads, TCRdb lists each CDR3 protein once, without DNA. The repertoire shows more than 350,000 distinct CDR3 sequences; the top ten hold 2% to 3%. The sample comprised blood. These receptors were taken from a human donor with ulcerative colitis or Crohn's disease, or a healthy co-twin of an affected twin (not recorded which).

V gene TRBV7-9 combines with J gene TRBJ2-7; TCRdb gives TRBD2 as the D gene, but with no DNA this cannot be confirmed. This CDR3 is built from 13 residues. Germline V CDR1 and CDR2: SEHNR, FQNEAQ (reference sequence). CDR3 sequence: CASSQRGSPEQYF.

The rearrangement links TRBV12-3 or TRBV12-4 to TRBJ1-4; TCRdb's D call, TRBD1, is unchecked because there is no DNA. This CDR3 comprises 14 residues. This CDR3 is CASSFGQGNEKLFF.

This chain connects TRBV30 to TRBJ1-2; the TCRdb call, TRBD1, lacks DNA for checking. Germline assignment: CDR1 GTSNPN and CDR2 SVGIG (reference sequence). CDR3 size: 16 residues. The CDR3 protein is CAWSSRQGNLGYGYTF.